A single sample gave rise to the 13 T cell receptor beta chains below, sequenced in a study of blood T cell repertoires in COVID-19. Data came from immunoSEQ multiplex PCR; TCRdb stores just in-frame clones and leaves some out. The profile shows under 250,000 clones, about 83% of them singletons. Sequences were obtained from peripheral blood. These receptors came from a woman older than 75 with COVID-19, enrolled during active disease.

The chain has TRBV5-1 and TRBJ2-5; 9 positions agree with TRBD1. Germline loops: CDR1 SGHRS, CDR2 YFSETQ. The CDR3 covers 15 residues. Unmatched junction bases numbered 4, after V lost 0 bases and J lost 4 bases. The CDR3: CASSLEGQGRETQYF. The CDR3 DNA follows: TGCGCCAGCAGCTTGGAGGGACAGGGAAGAGAGACCCAGTACTTC.

V gene TRBV2 combines with J gene TRBJ2-7, with D tentatively TRBD2 (5 bases). There are 11 residues in the CDR3. V lost 4 bases and J 11 bases, leaving 12 bases between the germline ends. The germline V gene encodes CDR1 SNHLY and CDR2 FYNNEI. This CDR3 reads CASSGSSREYF. The CDR3 coding sequence is TGTGCCAGCAGTGGGTCCTCGCGGGAGTACTTC.

The chain is built from TRBV6-5 and TRBJ2-3; 8 bases align to TRBD2. This CDR3 region has 15 residues. The germline CDR1 and CDR2 sequences are MNHEY and SVGAGI. With V trimmed by 1 base and J by 1 base, 1 base remained unmatched. DNA for the CDR3: TGTGCCAGCAGTTACTACGGGGGGGGCACAGATACGCAGTATTTT. As protein: CASSYYGGGTDTQYF.

V usage is TRBV27 and J usage is TRBJ1-2; D not resolved. The germline V gene encodes CDR1 MNHEY and CDR2 SMNVEV (reference sequence). Trimming shortened V by 3 bases and J by 1 base, and 6 bases separated the two germline ends. CDR3 length equals 13 residues. The CDR3 protein is CASSFGLNYGYTF. The CDR3 DNA reads TGTGCCAGCAGTTTCGGACTTAACTATGGCTACACCTTC.

V gene TRBV7-3 combines with J gene TRBJ2-7; D ambiguous. Germline CDR1 and CDR2: SGHTA and FQGTGA. V gave up 0 bases and J gave up 4 bases, with 13 bases separating them. The CDR3 length is 15 residues. CDR3 sequence (DNA): TGTGCCAGCAGCTTAACGTCTGATCCACGGTACGAGCAGTACTTC. Its translation is CASSLTSDPRYEQYF.

This rearrangement joins TRBV7-2 to TRBJ2-1, with a tentative D call TRBD2 (6 bases). CDR3 size: 14 residues. V was trimmed by 7 bases and J by 2 bases, leaving 12 bases between them. Germline-derived CDR1 and CDR2 are SGHTA and FQGNSA. Here the CDR3 DNA reads TGTGCCAGCAACGCGGGGCGGACCTACAATGAGCAGTTCTTC. This sequence encodes CASNAGRTYNEQFF.

The chain links TRBV18 to TRBJ2-7; 8 positions agree with TRBD1. This CDR3 region has 13 residues. Germline lookup yields CDR1 KGHSH and CDR2 LQKENI. V shed 6 bases and J 9 bases; nucleotides not matched to a gene: 10. For the CDR3, the DNA is TGTGCCAGCTCGACCGGGACAGGTCAGTTGCAGTACTTC. Encoded protein: CASSTGTGQLQYF.

The J gene is TRBJ1-4, the V gene TRBV25-1, with a possible D match to TRBD1 (6 bases). Germline assignment: CDR1 MGHDK and CDR2 SYGVNS. The CDR3 has 15 amino acids. Trimming took off 4 bases at V and 8 bases at J, with 17 bases between the two ends. CDR3 nucleotides: TGTGCCAGCAGTGCCGCACAGGGTATGGGGGAAAAACTGTTTTTT. It encodes CASSAAQGMGEKLFF.

This clone was detected only a few times. V gene TRBV3-1 (or the pseudogene TRBV3-2) combines with J gene TRBJ1-2; D not certain. The CDR3 has 14 residues. V was shortened by 1 base and J by 4 bases, with 10 bases between the two germline ends. Germline CDR1 reads LGHDT; CDR2 reads YNNKEL (reference sequence). The CDR3 DNA reads TGTGCCAGCAGCCAAGGGGAGGGCAGCTATGGCTACACCTTC. It yields the protein CASSQGEGSYGYTF.

The chain links TRBV30 to TRBJ1-1; tentatively, D is TRBD1 (5 bases). Germline V lookup: CDR1 GTSNPN, CDR2 SVGIG (reference sequence). Trimming took 3 bases from V and 1 from J, leaving 9 bases between them. The CDR3 is 13 residues long. Here the CDR3 reads CAWRGAGNTEAFF. The CDR3, as DNA: TGTGCCTGGAGAGGGGCAGGGAACACTGAAGCTTTCTTT.

This clone was seen only once. CDR3 DNA: TGTGCCAGCAGTCCCAGACCGGGACAGTCGGCTTTCTTT. Translated: CASSPRPGQSAFF. This chain links TRBV6-5 with TRBJ1-1, with 7 bases fitting TRBD1. This CDR3 is 13 amino acids long. Trimming cost V 5 bases and J 11 bases; bases outside gene matches: 11. Germline loops: CDR1 MNHEY, CDR2 SVGAGI.

V gene TRBV29-1 combines with J gene TRBJ1-1; 10 bases line up with TRBD1. V lost 0 bases and J lost 8; bases outside the gene matches: 6. CDR1 is SQVTM, CDR2 ANQGSEA, per germline. The CDR3 is made up of 14 amino acids. As DNA, the CDR3 is TGCAGCGTTGAAGAAATGACAGGGGGCGAAGAAGCTTTCTTT. Translated: CSVEEMTGGEEAFF.

Note on this clone: The identical CDR3 is also encoded by other nucleotide sequences in the sample. The CDR3 DNA reads as TGCGCCAGCAGCTCCCAGGGGGCTCAAGAGACCCAGTACTTC. Translated, it gives CASSSQGAQETQYF. This chain connects TRBV5-1 to TRBJ2-5; 8 positions agree with TRBD1. Per the germline V gene, CDR1 is SGHRS and CDR2 is YFSETQ. The V segment lost 3 bases and the J segment 2 bases; nucleotides outside the gene matches: 3. The CDR3 covers 14 residues.